A selection of T cell receptor beta chains follows, all from one sample in a study of OX40 agonist ivuxolimab in advanced cancers. TCRdb's table, derived via immunoSEQ multiplex PCR, lists solely in-frame clones and lacks some. The table includes around 67,000 clones, around 80% detected once. The source material was CD4+ or CD8+ T cells sorted from blood, sampled in a trial of the OX40 agonist ivuxolimab. The origin of the receptors is an adult with an advanced solid tumor such as melanoma, head and neck, liver or kidney cancer. The CDR3 runs from the conserved cysteine through the conserved F or W. A D gene is named only where the DNA matches it firmly. For some rows the clone size is stated as once, few or many, or as a class when expanded; others skip it.

>TRBV19|once|TRBJ1-1|TRBD1
TGTGCCAGTAGTATACAGACAGGGATGAACACTGAAGCTTTCTTT
CASSIQTGMNTEAFF
>TRBV30|-|TRBJ1-2|-
TGTGCCTGGAGCTTTAAAAGAGGGGGTGGCTACACCTTC
CAWSFKRGGGYTF
>TRBV5-1|-|TRBJ2-1|-
TGCGCCAGCAGCACACAGGGCCCAACCTACAATGAGCAGTTCTTC
CASSTQGPTYNEQFF
>TRBV18|-|TRBJ2-4|TRBD2
TGTGCCAGCTCCACGAAAGTAGCGGGAAACATTCAGTACTTC
CASSTKVAGNIQYF
>TRBV5-6|-|TRBJ2-7|-
TGTGCCAGCACCACAGGGGCTAGCGGCTCCTACGAGCAGTACTTC
CASTTGASGSYEQYF
>TRBV10-2|once|TRBJ2-7|TRBD2
TGCGCCAGCAGTGATACTAGCGGGGGTTCCTACGAGCAGTACTTC
CASSDTSGGSYEQYF
>TRBV6-1|once|TRBJ1-2|-
TGTGCCAGCAGGAGCGGGGGTTCTAACTATGGCTACACCTTC
CASRSGGSNYGYTF
>TRBV5-4|-|TRBJ1-1|TRBD1
TGTGCCAGCAGCCCACCGACAGGGCAGAACACTGAAGCTTTCTTT
CASSPPTGQNTEAFF
>TRBV5-1|-|TRBJ1-1|TRBD1
TGCGCCAGCAGCATTCGACAGGGAGGCGACACTGAAGCTTTCTTT
CASSIRQGGDTEAFF
>TRBV2|few|TRBJ1-6|-
TGTGCCAGCAGTATCAGGGGAGGATCACCCCTCCACTTT
CASSIRGGSPLHF
>TRBV6-1|medium-sized|TRBJ1-2|TRBD1
TGTGCCAGCAGGAAAGAAGGACAGGACTACTATGGCTACACCTTC
CASRKEGQDYYGYTF
>TRBV5-4|-|TRBJ1-1|-
TGTGCCAGCAACTCACGGGCTGGGACTGAAGCTTTCTTT
CASNSRAGTEAFF
>TRBV6-5|-|TRBJ1-1|TRBD1
TGTGCCAGCACCAACGGGGGACAGGGGAGCACTGAAGCTTTCTTT
CASTNGGQGSTEAFF
>TRBV11-1|-|TRBJ1-1|-
TGTGCCAGCAGCCAGGAAGGGGTTGGCACTGAAGCTTTCTTT
CASSQEGVGTEAFF
>TRBV5-6|-|TRBJ1-6|TRBD1
TGTGCCAGCAGCTTGCCTGGGACAGGGAGTTCACCCCTCCACTTT
CASSLPGTGSSPLHF
>TRBV27|-|TRBJ1-2|-
TGTGCCAGCAGTTTAAGGGGGTTCTATGGCTACACCTTC
CASSLRGFYGYTF
>TRBV5-5|once|TRBJ2-7|TRBD2
TGTGCCAGCAGCTTGGGACTAGCGGGGGGCCCCTCCTACGAGCAGTACTTC
CASSLGLAGGPSYEQYF
>TRBV18|once|TRBJ2-5|-
TGTGCCAGCTCACCAACTCACGAAGAGACCCAGTACTTC
CASSPTHEETQYF
>TRBV6-1|-|TRBJ2-1|TRBD2
TGTGCCAGCAGATCAACTAGCGGCGCTTACAATGAGCAGTTCTTC
CASRSTSGAYNEQFF
>TRBV7-2|once|TRBJ2-7|-
TGTGCCAGCAGCCAAATCAGGGCCTACGAGCAGTACTTC
CASSQIRAYEQYF
>TRBV7-2|once|TRBJ2-2|-
TGTGCCAGCACCTGGGGGGGCGCGGGTACCGGGGAGCTGTTTTTT
CASTWGGAGTGELFF
>TRBV2|-|TRBJ1-5|TRBD1
TGTGCCAGCAGGGATCCGGGACAGCTAGGTAGCAATCAGCCCCAGCATTTT
CASRDPGQLGSNQPQHF
>TRBV7-2|-|TRBJ2-5|TRBD2
TGTGCCAGCAGTTACACTAGCGGGGGGGCCAAGGTAGCCCAGTACTTC
CASSYTSGGAKVAQYF
>TRBV18|-|TRBJ2-2|-
TGTGCCAGCTCACCCCTCGTTGGCGGGGAGCTGTTTTTT
CASSPLVGGELFF
>TRBV10-3|-|TRBJ1-2|-
TGTGCCATCAGTGAGGGAAACAGGGAGCCTGGCTACACCTTC
CAISEGNREPGYTF
>TRBV7-9|few|TRBJ2-3|TRBD2
TGTGCCAGCAGCCCGTGGACTAGCTGGTTGAAAAATACGCAGTATTTT
CASSPWTSWLKNTQYF
>TRBV9|-|TRBJ2-5|-
TGTGCCAGCAGCAGAAAAAGTACTCAAGAGACCCAGTACTTC
CASSRKSTQETQYF
>TRBV2|many|TRBJ2-4|-
TGTGCCAGCAGTGAAGGGACCCCTAACGGAAACATTCAGTACTTC
CASSEGTPNGNIQYF
>TRBV7-2|once|TRBJ2-5|-
TGTGCCAGCAGCTTAGCGCGTATCAGGGGTCACGAGACCCAGTACTTC
CASSLARIRGHETQYF
>TRBV6-5|-|TRBJ1-6|-
TGTGCCAGCCTGCCGGGGGGGGATAATTCACCCCTCCACTTT
CASLPGGDNSPLHF
>TRBV5-1|once|TRBJ2-7|-
TGCGCCAGCAGCTTTGCCAGGGGCGAGGAGCAGTACTTC
CASSFARGEEQYF
>TRBV7-2|-|TRBJ1-2|-
TGTGCCAGCAGTGAGGGACCCAATAACTATGGCTACACCTTC
CASSEGPNNYGYTF
>TRBV5-4|-|TRBJ1-3|-
TGTGCCAGCAGCTTGGACTTAAACTCTGGAAACACCATATATTTT
CASSLDLNSGNTIYF
>TRBV5-1|-|TRBJ2-7|TRBD1
TGCGCCAGCAGCAACAGGGGGACTCAGAACGAGCAGTACTTT
CASSNRGTQNEQYF
>TRBV9|few|TRBJ2-3|TRBD2
TGTGCCAGCAGCGGATTCGGGCGGGAGGCAGATACGCAGTATTTT
CASSGFGREADTQYF
>TRBV14|-|TRBJ2-2|TRBD2
TGTGCCAGCAGCCGGACTAGTCCCACCGGGGAGCTGTTTTTT
CASSRTSPTGELFF
>TRBV5-6|-|TRBJ1-1|-
TGTGCCAGCACCCGGAGCGCCCGACTGAACACTGAAGCTTTCTTT
CASTRSARLNTEAFF
>TRBV5-6|-|TRBJ2-5|-
TGTGCCAGCAGCTTGGTTGCGGGGGCCCAAGAGACCCAGTACTTC
CASSLVAGAQETQYF
>TRBV5-3|-|TRBJ1-2|-
TGTGCCAGAAGCCCGACAGACAACTATGGCTACACCTTC
CARSPTDNYGYTF
>TRBV6-1|-|TRBJ1-2|-
TGTGCCAGCAGTGAGTTACAGGTATCCTATGGCTACACCTTC
CASSELQVSYGYTF
>TRBV30|few|TRBJ1-2|-
TGTGCCTGGAGCGAATTAAAAGGGGCACCGCGAGCTCTCTATGGCTACACCTTC
CAWSELKGAPRALYGYTF
>TRBV4-2|-|TRBJ1-5|TRBD1
TGTGCCAGCAGCCAAGACTGGGACAGGGGGCTCAGGCAGCCCCAGCATTTT
CASSQDWDRGLRQPQHF
>TRBV2|many|TRBJ1-5|-
TGTGCCAGCACCGAAACGTCCGATCAGCCCCAGCATTTT
CASTETSDQPQHF
>TRBV5-8|-|TRBJ2-5|TRBD1
TGTGCCAGCAGCTTGGACAGGGGGGAGACCCAGTACTTC
CASSLDRGETQYF
>TRBV6-4|-|TRBJ2-1|-
TGTGCCAGCAGTGATGGGCCAGGTTCCTACAATGAGCAGTTCTTC
CASSDGPGSYNEQFF
>TRBV7-2|-|TRBJ1-2|-
TGTGCCAGCAGCCCAGCTTCAGGGGTGAATAACTATGGCTACACCTTC
CASSPASGVNNYGYTF
>TRBV19|-|TRBJ1-6|-
TGTGCCAGTAGTAACAGGGACCCACCCCTCCACTTT
CASSNRDPPLHF
>TRBV9|-|TRBJ2-5|-
TGTGCCAGCAGCCCCCAGGTAGTAGCGAGGGCTCAAGAGACCCAGTACTTC
CASSPQVVARAQETQYF
>TRBV5-5|-|TRBJ1-2|-
TGTGCCAGCAGCTTGGTTTGGGAGCACTCTTATGGCTACACCTTC
CASSLVWEHSYGYTF
>TRBV14|-|TRBJ1-1|-
TGTGCCAGCAGCCAAGGGTCGCGGGGACATAACACTGAAGCTTTCTTT
CASSQGSRGHNTEAFF
>TRBV6-1|-|TRBJ1-1|-
TGTGCCAGCAGAGATTATGTGAACACTGAAGCTTTCTTT
CASRDYVNTEAFF
>TRBV6-5|-|TRBJ1-2|TRBD1
TGTGCCAGCAGTCGACAGGGTTATGGCTACACCTTC
CASSRQGYGYTF
>TRBV5-1|-|TRBJ1-2|-
TGCGCCAGCAGCTCCGGGGGGGGGCTTTATGGCTACACCTTC
CASSSGGGLYGYTF
>TRBV30|-|TRBJ2-7|-
TGTGCCTGGAGTTCCCTGTACGGGGCCTACGAGCAGTACTTC
CAWSSLYGAYEQYF
>TRBV19|-|TRBJ1-5|TRBD1
TGTGCCAGTACCCAAGACAGGGGGCAAGGTCAGCCCCAGCATTTT
CASTQDRGQGQPQHF
>TRBV5-6|-|TRBJ2-3|-
TGTGCCAGCAGCCCGGGAGTAGGGGGCACAGATACGCAGTATTTT
CASSPGVGGTDTQYF
>TRBV7-2|-|TRBJ2-5|-
TGTGCCAGCAGCGCAACTAGTTCCCAGACCCAGTACTTC
CASSATSSQTQYF
>TRBV5-6|-|TRBJ1-2|-
TGTGCCAGCAGCGGGTTGGCTCCTGCTGGCTACACCTTC
CASSGLAPAGYTF
>TRBV6-1|once|TRBJ1-2|-
TGTGCCAGCAGGCTCCCACTACCTAGCGATGGCTACACCTTC
CASRLPLPSDGYTF